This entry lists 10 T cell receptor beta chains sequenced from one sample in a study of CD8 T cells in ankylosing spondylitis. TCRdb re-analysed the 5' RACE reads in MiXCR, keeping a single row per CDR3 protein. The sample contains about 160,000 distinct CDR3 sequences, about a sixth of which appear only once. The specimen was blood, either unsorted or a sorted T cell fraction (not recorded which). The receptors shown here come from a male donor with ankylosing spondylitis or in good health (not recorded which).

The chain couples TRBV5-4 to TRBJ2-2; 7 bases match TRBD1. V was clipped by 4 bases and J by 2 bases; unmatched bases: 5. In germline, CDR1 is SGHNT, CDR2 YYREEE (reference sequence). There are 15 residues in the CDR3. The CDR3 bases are TGTGCCAGCAGCCCGCGACAGGGTAACACCGGGGAGCTGTTTTTT. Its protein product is CASSPRQGNTGELFF. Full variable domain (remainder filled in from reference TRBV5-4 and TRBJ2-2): ETGVTQSPTHLIKTRGQQVTLRCSSQSGHNTVSWYQQALGQGPQFIFQYYREEENGRGNFPPRFSGLQFPNYSSELNVNALELDDSALYLCASSPRQGNTGELFFGEGSRLTVL.

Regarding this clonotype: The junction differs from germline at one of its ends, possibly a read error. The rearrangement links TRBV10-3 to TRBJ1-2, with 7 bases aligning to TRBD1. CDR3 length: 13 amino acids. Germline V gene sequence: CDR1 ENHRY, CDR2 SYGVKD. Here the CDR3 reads CTISTTGARGYTF. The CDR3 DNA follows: TGTACCATCAGTACAACAGGGGCGCGAGGCTACACCTTC.

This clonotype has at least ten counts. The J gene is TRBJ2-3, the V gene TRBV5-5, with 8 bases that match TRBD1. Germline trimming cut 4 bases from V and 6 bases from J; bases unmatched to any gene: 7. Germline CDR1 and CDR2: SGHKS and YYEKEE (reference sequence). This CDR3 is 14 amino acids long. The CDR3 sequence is CASSQTGGLDTQYF. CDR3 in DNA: TGTGCCAGCAGCCAAACAGGGGGATTGGATACGCAGTATTTT. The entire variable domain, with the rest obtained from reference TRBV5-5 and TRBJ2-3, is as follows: DAGVTQSPTHLIKTRGQQVTLRCSPISGHKSVSWYQQVLGQGPQFIFQYYEKEERGRGNFPDRFSARQFPNYSSELNVNALLLGDSALYLCASSQTGGLDTQYFGPGTRLTVL.

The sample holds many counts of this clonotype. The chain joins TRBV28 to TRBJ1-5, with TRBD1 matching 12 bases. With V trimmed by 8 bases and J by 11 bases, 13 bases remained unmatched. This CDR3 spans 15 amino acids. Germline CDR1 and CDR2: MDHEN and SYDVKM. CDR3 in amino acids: CASPPGQGALRAQHF. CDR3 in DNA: TGTGCCAGCCCTCCGGGACAGGGGGCTCTTAGGGCCCAGCATTTT.

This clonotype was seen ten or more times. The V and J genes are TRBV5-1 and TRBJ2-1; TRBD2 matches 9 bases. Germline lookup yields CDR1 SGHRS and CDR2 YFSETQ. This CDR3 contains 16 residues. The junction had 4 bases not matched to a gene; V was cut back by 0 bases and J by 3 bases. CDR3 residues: CASSLVAGDFYNEQFF. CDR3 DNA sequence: TGCGCCAGCAGCTTGGTAGCGGGGGACTTCTACAATGAGCAGTTCTTC.

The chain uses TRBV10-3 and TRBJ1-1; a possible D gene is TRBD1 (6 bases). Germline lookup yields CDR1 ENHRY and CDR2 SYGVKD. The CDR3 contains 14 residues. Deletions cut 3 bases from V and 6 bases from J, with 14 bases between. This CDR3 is CAISENTGAAEAFF. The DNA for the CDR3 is TGTGCCATCAGTGAAAATACGGGGGCGGCTGAAGCTTTCTTT.

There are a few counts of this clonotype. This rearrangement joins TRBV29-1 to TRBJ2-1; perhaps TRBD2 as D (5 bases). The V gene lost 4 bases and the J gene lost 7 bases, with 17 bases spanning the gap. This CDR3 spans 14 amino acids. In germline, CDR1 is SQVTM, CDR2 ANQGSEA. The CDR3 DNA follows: TGCAGCGTTGGCGCTCGCGGGCAACTGAATGAGCAGTTCTTC. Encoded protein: CSVGARGQLNEQFF.

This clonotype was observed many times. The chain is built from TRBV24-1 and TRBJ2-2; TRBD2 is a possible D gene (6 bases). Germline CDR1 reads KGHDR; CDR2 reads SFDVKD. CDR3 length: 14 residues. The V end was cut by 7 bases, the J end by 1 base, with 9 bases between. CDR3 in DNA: TGTGCCACCAGAAAAGCGGGGAACACCGGGGAGCTGTTTTTT. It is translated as CATRKAGNTGELFF.

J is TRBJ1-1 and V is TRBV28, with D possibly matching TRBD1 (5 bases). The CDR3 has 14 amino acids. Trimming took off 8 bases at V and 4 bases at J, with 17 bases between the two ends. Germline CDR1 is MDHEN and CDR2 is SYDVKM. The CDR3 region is CASSRWGSSTEAFF. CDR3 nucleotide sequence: TGTGCCAGCTCGCGTTGGGGGTCCAGCACTGAAGCTTTCTTT.

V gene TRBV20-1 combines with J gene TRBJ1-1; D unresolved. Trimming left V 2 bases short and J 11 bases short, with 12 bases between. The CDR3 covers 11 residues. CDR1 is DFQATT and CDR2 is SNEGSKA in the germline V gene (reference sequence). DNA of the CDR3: TGCAGTGCTAGATCCCCAACCGACGCTTTCTTT. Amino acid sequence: CSARSPTDAFF.